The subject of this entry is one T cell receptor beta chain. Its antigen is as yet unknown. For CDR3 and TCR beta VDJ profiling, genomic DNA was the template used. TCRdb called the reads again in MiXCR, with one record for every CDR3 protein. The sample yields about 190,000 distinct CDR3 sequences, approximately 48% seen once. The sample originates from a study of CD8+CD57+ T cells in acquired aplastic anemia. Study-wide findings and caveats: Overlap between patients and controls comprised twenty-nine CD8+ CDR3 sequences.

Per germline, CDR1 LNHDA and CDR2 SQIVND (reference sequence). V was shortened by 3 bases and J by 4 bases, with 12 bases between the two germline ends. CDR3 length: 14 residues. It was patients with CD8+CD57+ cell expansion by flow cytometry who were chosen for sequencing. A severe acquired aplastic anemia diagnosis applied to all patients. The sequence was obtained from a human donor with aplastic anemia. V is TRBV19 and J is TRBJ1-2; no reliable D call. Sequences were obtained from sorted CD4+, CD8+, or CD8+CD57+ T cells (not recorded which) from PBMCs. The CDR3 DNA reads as TGTGCCAGTAGTATGCTAGGCAGAGGCTATGGCTACACCTTC. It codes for CASSMLGRGYGYTF.